Sequencing of this TCR beta chain was carried out in a study of blood T cells in healthy people across ages. Study results and limitations: Relative to aged donors, long-lived donors carried more naive CD4+ cells and displayed higher diversity. Calculation of diversity from one million T cells yielded estimates considered to be underestimates. Roughly linear declines in TCR beta diversity per million T cells occurred with age.

Concerning this clonotype itself: Antigen: not known.

Sample-barcoded 5' priming and a J-beta primer mix drove a second PCR of roughly 7 to 11 cycles. Using its own MiXCR run on the 5' RACE reads, TCRdb lists one record per CDR3 protein. The sample consists of almost 800,000 distinct CDR3 sequences, about 62% of them appearing once. Caucasian, healthy and from Russia, the donors were aged between roughly 6 and 95. The sequence was collected from a man aged 30 to 39 in good health. Input material: blood.

The CDR3 reads CSVEGSGDYTF. In nucleotides, the CDR3 is TGCAGCGTTGAGGGTTCGGGTGACTACACCTTC. The V and J genes are TRBV29-1 and TRBJ1-2; D not certain. Per the germline V gene, CDR1 is SQVTM and CDR2 is ANQGSEA. The CDR3 loop spans 11 amino acids. Trimming left V 3 bases short and J 10 bases short, with 12 bases between.